This T cell receptor (beta chain) was obtained from a study of metastatic and nonmetastatic thyroid tumors. Study at large: The comparison covered peripheral blood and tumor or nodule tissue in malignant and benign thyroid patients.

The CDR3 extends over 17 amino acids. V was trimmed by 1 base and J by 0 bases, leaving 15 bases between them. All patients were untreated before thyroid surgery. General study findings and limits: Patients with malignant thyroid tumors reportedly had significantly higher TCR beta diversity than those with benign nodules, in blood and tumor.

Judged by abundance, this clone is medium-sized. Its antigen is currently unknown. Authors' analysis steps: Clinicopathological groups differed in CDR3, with these differences serving to build a distant-metastasis classifier for papillary thyroid cancer. TCRdb re-analyzed the PCR reads using MiXCR. It is TCRdb's table, rather than the study itself, that gives the V and J calls and clone size. The profile shows about 33,000 clones, about a sixth of them singletons. The chain links TRBV12-3 or TRBV12-4 to TRBJ1-2, with D tentatively TRBD1 (5 bases). This receptor was obtained from a female donor with papillary thyroid cancer or a benign thyroid nodule (not recorded which). Some clones in this sample may be carry-over from other donors' samples. The specimen was blood. The CDR3: CASSLEWFGTSNYGYTF. CDR3 DNA: TGTGCCAGCAGTTTAGAGTGGTTCGGGACCTCTAACTATGGCTACACCTTC.